The 14 T cell receptor beta chains below come from one sample, sequenced in a study of blood T cell repertoires in COVID-19. The method was immunoSEQ multiplex PCR; TCRdb's version includes in-frame clones alone and lacks a portion of them. The sample has about 220,000 clones, 80% seen once. The sequencing input was peripheral blood. These receptor sequences come from a human donor in a cohort sampled during active COVID-19.

The chain is built from TRBV24-1 and TRBJ1-5, with D possibly TRBD1 on 5 matching bases. Germline CDR1 reads KGHDR; CDR2 reads SFDVKD. Trimming took off 7 bases at V and 5 bases at J, with 11 bases between the two ends. The CDR3 has 13 residues. The CDR3 DNA reads TGTGCCACCAGGGCCGACAGTTATCAGCCCCAGCATTTT. Translation gives CATRADSYQPQHF.

The chain combines TRBV18 with TRBJ2-5, with D hard to call. CDR3 length: 14 amino acids. V dropped 8 bases and J dropped 1 base, with 14 bases sitting between them. Germline V gene lookup returns CDR1 KGHSH and CDR2 LQKENI. The CDR3 region is CASIVDQAQETQYF. In DNA, the CDR3 is TGTGCCAGCATCGTAGACCAGGCCCAAGAGACCCAGTACTTC.

The gene calls are TRBV10-3 and TRBJ1-5, with 8 bases matching TRBD1. The length of the CDR3 is 14 residues. The V segment lost 5 bases and the J segment 7 bases; nucleotides outside the gene matches: 7. From germline, CDR1 is ENHRY and CDR2 SYGVKD. The CDR3 spells CAISNQGARQPQHF. The CDR3 DNA follows: TGTGCCATCAGTAATCAGGGGGCAAGGCAGCCCCAGCATTTT.

The chain has TRBV7-8 and TRBJ2-2; 10 bases are shared with TRBD2. Unmatched junction bases numbered 8, after V lost 5 bases and J lost 8 bases. Germline V gene sequence: CDR1 SGHVS, CDR2 FQNEAQ. There are 15 residues in the CDR3. Written as DNA, the CDR3 is TGTGCCAGCAGCCGAGGGACTAGCGAGTCAGGGGAGCTGTTTTTT. Amino acids: CASSRGTSESGELFF.

The chain recombines TRBV5-1 with TRBJ2-5, with TRBD2 matching over 9 bases. The CDR3 covers 13 residues. V gave up 4 bases and J gave up 5 bases; unmatched junction bases: 3. Germline-derived CDR1 and CDR2 are SGHRS and YFSETQ. CDR3 bases: TGCGCCAGCAGCCCCGCGGGGGGGGAGACCCAGTACTTC. Protein: CASSPAGGETQYF. Looking up the rest from reference TRBV5-1 and TRBJ2-5 gives the full variable domain: KAGVTQTPRYLIKTRGQQVTLSCSPISGHRSVSWYQQTPGQGLQFLFEYFSETQRNKGNFPGRFSGRQFSNSRSEMNVSTLELGDSALYLCASSPAGGETQYFGPGTRLLVL.

The rearrangement links TRBV11-3 to TRBJ2-7; 11 bases agree with TRBD1. V shed 5 bases, J shed 7 bases, and the junction held 7 bases outside the gene matches. CDR3 length: 14 amino acids. The V gene's germline CDR1 is SGHNT and CDR2 YENEEA. The chain's CDR3 is CASSPGQGAFEQYF. The CDR3 DNA reads as TGTGCCAGCAGCCCAGGACAGGGGGCATTTGAGCAGTACTTC.

The table lists this clone with a few counts. The V gene is TRBV19, the J gene TRBJ2-7, with no clear D. V gave up 6 bases and J gave up 0 bases, with 9 bases separating them. Per germline, CDR1 LNHDA and CDR2 SQIVND (reference sequence). The CDR3 sequence is 13 residues long. The CDR3 loop reads CASSRISSYEQYF. Here the CDR3 DNA reads TGTGCCAGTAGCAGGATATCCTCCTACGAGCAGTACTTC.

The V and J genes are TRBV11-3 and TRBJ2-5; 7 bases agree with TRBD1. Trimming at V came to 6 bases and at J to 1 base, leaving 2 bases not matched to a gene. Germline CDR1 SGHNT, CDR2 YENEEA. The CDR3 is made up of 13 amino acids. DNA for the CDR3: TGTGCCAGCAGTTCAGGGGGCCAAGAGACCCAGTACTTC. Translating gives CASSSGGQETQYF.

The V call is TRBV7-9, the J call TRBJ2-7; 7 nucleotides align to TRBD1. The ends lost 5 bases at V and 1 base at J; junction bases unmatched: 8. This CDR3 is 15 amino acids long. Germline assignment: CDR1 SEHNR and CDR2 FQNEAQ (reference sequence). The CDR3 reads CASSQTQGPSYEQYF. CDR3 bases: TGTGCCAGCAGCCAGACACAGGGGCCGTCCTACGAGCAGTACTTC.

The chain uses TRBV5-4 and TRBJ1-3; no clear D. V was cut by 3 bases and J by 0 bases, with 7 bases left in between. Germline V gene sequence: CDR1 SGHNT, CDR2 YYREEE (reference sequence). The CDR3 runs to 14 residues. The CDR3 here is CASSSSGSGNTIYF. As DNA, the CDR3 is TGTGCCAGCAGCTCCTCCGGCTCTGGAAACACCATATATTTT.

CDR3 in amino acids: CASSSSTGVVSSHNEQFF. CDR3 nucleotide sequence: TGTGCCAGCAGCTCCTCGACAGGAGTGGTTTCTTCCCACAATGAGCAGTTCTTC. The V gene is TRBV5-4, the J gene TRBJ2-1; maybe TRBD1 (6 bases). The CDR3 is made up of 18 amino acids. The germline V and J ends were trimmed by 3 bases and 5 bases, with 24 bases remaining between them. Germline CDR1 SGHNT, CDR2 YYREEE (reference sequence).

The chain has TRBV6-6 and TRBJ1-1, with a tentative D call TRBD1 (5 bases). Per germline, CDR1 MNHNY and CDR2 SVGAGI (reference sequence). V dropped 2 bases and J dropped 6 bases, with 10 bases sitting between them. The CDR3 is 13 amino acids. This chain's CDR3 is CASSYIGTAEAFF. For the CDR3, the DNA is TGTGCCAGCAGTTACATAGGGACTGCTGAAGCTTTCTTT.

This clone was observed a few times. The rearrangement uses TRBV6-2 or TRBV6-3 and TRBJ1-5; possible D gene TRBD1, 6 bases. With 2 bases removed from V and 2 bases from J, the gap between germline ends came to 16 bases. Germline V gene sequence: CDR1 MNHEY, CDR2 SVGEGT. This CDR3 is 17 amino acids long. CDR3 coding DNA: TGTGCCAGCAGTTACACACGGGACACGAGCCGCAATCAGCCCCAGCATTTT. This translates into CASSYTRDTSRNQPQHF.

This clone was counted a single time. Other DNA sequences within the sample encode an identical CDR3. The rearrangement links TRBV7-9 to TRBJ1-1, with TRBD1 matching over 7 bases. Germline V lookup: CDR1 SEHNR, CDR2 FQNEAQ (reference sequence). CDR3 length: 14 amino acids. Unmatched junction bases numbered 3, after V lost 1 base and J lost 4 bases. The CDR3 DNA reads TGTGCCAGCAGCTTAGTAGGGGGCGGCACTGAAGCTTTCTTT. Translating it yields CASSLVGGGTEAFF.